These 28 T cell receptor beta chains were all obtained from the same sample, sequenced in a study of blood T cell repertoires in COVID-19. Data came from immunoSEQ multiplex PCR; TCRdb stores just in-frame clones and leaves some out. The repertoire holds roughly 80,000 clones, with about 86% as singletons. The source material was peripheral blood. All receptors come from a woman aged 55-70 years with acute or convalescent COVID-19.

The chain couples TRBV7-2 to TRBJ2-6; the D gene is possibly TRBD1 (6 bases). There are 19 residues in the CDR3. Germline loops: CDR1 SGHTA, CDR2 FQGNSA. Trimming left V 1 base short and J 0 bases short, with 16 bases between. The CDR3 protein is CASSLEMWGPDSGANVLTF. CDR3 bases: TGTGCCAGCAGCTTAGAGATGTGGGGGCCAGACTCTGGGGCCAACGTCCTGACTTTC.

This chain joins TRBV28 and TRBJ1-2, with 8 bases aligning to TRBD1. Trimming cost V 7 bases and J 4 bases; bases outside gene matches: 2. The length of the CDR3 is 12 residues. Per the germline V gene, CDR1 is MDHEN and CDR2 is SYDVKM. The DNA of the CDR3 is TGTGCCAGCACCGACAGGGGCTATGGCTACACCTTC. Its protein is CASTDRGYGYTF.

This chain links TRBV11-3 with TRBJ2-5, with D possibly TRBD1 on 5 matching bases. The germline CDR1 and CDR2 sequences are SGHNT and YENEEA. V lost 3 bases and J lost 5, with 13 bases in between. The CDR3 runs to 14 residues. The CDR3 coding sequence is TGTGCCAGCAGCTTGGCCAGGGTGAGGGAGACCCAGTACTTC. Translated, it gives CASSLARVRETQYF.

This clone showed up just a few times. The rearrangement links TRBV11-2 to TRBJ1-2; the match to TRBD1 covers 9 bases. Germline V gives CDR1 SGHAT, CDR2 FQNNGV. With V trimmed by 5 bases and J by 6 bases, 16 bases remained unmatched. The CDR3 totals 17 residues. CDR3 residues: CASSPNTGGAGGNGYTF. The CDR3 DNA sequence: TGTGCCAGCAGCCCTAACACAGGGGGCGCTGGGGGAAATGGCTACACCTTC.

This sequence joins TRBV19 and TRBJ2-2; 7 bases map to TRBD1. Germline V CDR1 and CDR2: LNHDA, SQIVND (reference sequence). The V gene end was trimmed by 5 bases and the J gene end by 5 bases; junction bases not matched to a gene: 8. This CDR3 is built from 15 residues. The CDR3 DNA is TGTGCCAGTAGTCCTGCCAACAGGGGAACCGGGGAGCTGTTTTTT. This gives the protein CASSPANRGTGELFF.

V usage is TRBV5-1 and J usage is TRBJ2-3; 9 positions match TRBD2. The germline gives CDR1 SGHRS, CDR2 YFSETQ. Germline trimming cut 0 bases from V and 0 bases from J; bases unmatched to any gene: 5. CDR3 length equals 17 residues. CDR3: CASSLGGGGASTDTQYF. CDR3 DNA: TGCGCCAGCAGCTTGGGCGGCGGGGGGGCTAGCACAGATACGCAGTATTTT.

The chain uses TRBV9 and TRBJ2-2; D is unclear. Germline V gives CDR1 SGDLS, CDR2 YYNGEE. V was shortened by 0 bases and J by 4 bases, with 7 bases between the two germline ends. This CDR3 is 14 amino acids long. CDR3 in amino acids: CASSVGSGTGELFF. Here the CDR3 DNA reads TGTGCCAGCAGCGTAGGATCGGGCACCGGGGAGCTGTTTTTT.

For the CDR3, the DNA is TGTGCCAGCAGCTTGGCCTCAGGGTCTGAAGCTTTCTTT. Translating gives CASSLASGSEAFF. The chain recombines TRBV5-5 with TRBJ1-1, with D possibly matching TRBD1 (5 bases). The CDR3 runs to 13 residues. Germline V gene data show CDR1 as SGHKS and CDR2 as YYEKEE (reference sequence). V was shortened by 0 bases and J by 6 bases, with 9 bases between the two germline ends.

The table lists this clone with a count of one. The chain couples TRBV4-1 to TRBJ1-2; possible D gene TRBD1, 5 bases. CDR1 is MGHRA and CDR2 is YSYEKL in the germline V gene. The CDR3 sequence is 13 residues long. V lost 2 bases and J lost 5, with 9 bases in between. The CDR3 spells CASSQQGWYGYTF. DNA of the CDR3: TGCGCCAGCAGCCAACAGGGTTGGTATGGCTACACCTTC.

The chain has TRBV19 and TRBJ1-4; D is unclear. Germline CDR1 and CDR2: LNHDA and SQIVND (reference sequence). The CDR3 consists of 17 residues. Between the trimmed V and J ends, which lost 1 base and 8 bases, there was a span of 20 bases. In nucleotides, the CDR3 is TGTGCCAGTAGTATAGGGCGAACCATCCACCCTAGGGAAAAACTGTTTTTT. This encodes CASSIGRTIHPREKLFF.

This rearrangement joins TRBV30 to TRBJ1-6; 7 bases line up with TRBD1. CDR3 length equals 14 residues. After removal of 4 bases from V and 7 bases from J, the junction contained 7 bases not matched to a gene. Germline V gives CDR1 GTSNPN, CDR2 SVGIG (reference sequence). CDR3 in DNA: TGTGCCTGGAATTCAGGGGGTAGAAATTCACCCCTCCACTTT. It specifies CAWNSGGRNSPLHF.

The V gene is TRBV5-4, the J gene TRBJ2-4, with a weak D call TRBD2 (6 bases). This CDR3 is built from 14 residues. V was cut by 2 bases and J by 5 bases, with 11 bases left in between. Germline assignment: CDR1 SGHNT and CDR2 YYREEE (reference sequence). In DNA, the CDR3 is TGTGCCAGCAGCTTTTGGGAGGTCCAAAACATTCAGTACTTC. Protein: CASSFWEVQNIQYF.

The V and J genes are TRBV28 and TRBJ1-1; 7 bases are shared with TRBD1. CDR3 length: 11 residues. V lost 5 bases, J lost 11 bases, and 5 bases stayed unmatched. The germline V gene encodes CDR1 MDHEN and CDR2 SYDVKM. CDR3 sequence: CASSVTTGAFF. CDR3 DNA: TGTGCCAGCAGTGTCACGACAGGGGCTTTCTTT.

This sequence joins TRBV9 and TRBJ1-4; no firm D call. The germline V gene encodes CDR1 SGDLS and CDR2 YYNGEE. The CDR3 covers 14 residues. The germline V and J ends were trimmed by 0 bases and 3 bases, with 6 bases remaining between them. The CDR3 here is CASSVGQSNEKLFF. The DNA for the CDR3 is TGTGCCAGCAGCGTAGGGCAGTCTAATGAAAAACTGTTTTTT.

The V call is TRBV24-1, the J call TRBJ2-1, with D possibly matching TRBD1 (7 bases). Trimming removed 5 bases from V and 8 bases from J, with 21 bases in between. This CDR3 region has 16 residues. Germline CDR1 and CDR2: KGHDR and SFDVKD. CDR3 in amino acids: CATSARGTARVDEQFF. Written as DNA, the CDR3 is TGTGCCACCAGTGCCCGCGGGACAGCCCGAGTTGATGAGCAGTTCTTC.

The chain joins TRBV6-6 to TRBJ1-1; D may be TRBD1 (6 bases). CDR1 is MNHNY, CDR2 SVGAGI, per germline (reference sequence). The CDR3 has 14 residues. The V gene lost 5 bases and the J gene lost 0 bases, with 10 bases spanning the gap. CDR3 in amino acids: CASSTGSMNTEAFF. The CDR3 bases are TGTGCCAGCAGTACAGGGTCCATGAACACTGAAGCTTTCTTT.

This rearrangement joins TRBV11-3 to TRBJ1-1; tentative D call: TRBD1 (6 bases). The ends were cut back, 0 bases at V and 1 base at J, with 12 bases in the middle. CDR3 size: 16 residues. CDR1 and CDR2 (germline): SGHNT, YENEEA. The CDR3 reads CASSLDKGVPNTEAFF. CDR3 DNA: TGTGCCAGCAGCTTAGACAAGGGGGTCCCGAACACTGAAGCTTTCTTT. The variable domain in full, completed from reference TRBV11-3 and TRBJ1-1, reads EAGVVQSPRYKIIEKKQPVAFWCNPISGHNTLYWYLQNLGQGPELLIRYENEEAVDDSQLPKDRFSAERLKGVDSTLKIQPAELGDSAVYLCASSLDKGVPNTEAFFGQGTRLTVV.

The chain couples TRBV19 to TRBJ1-6; D is undetermined. Trimming took off 5 bases at V and 0 bases at J, with 11 bases between the two ends. Germline CDR1 and CDR2: LNHDA and SQIVND (reference sequence). This CDR3 comprises 16 residues. The CDR3 bases are TGTGCCAGTAGTTTGTCAGCGAGCTCCTATAATTCACCCCTCCACTTT. This sequence encodes CASSLSASSYNSPLHF. Filled out from reference TRBV19 and TRBJ1-6, the complete variable domain reads DGGITQSPKYLFRKEGQNVTLSCEQNLNHDAMYWYRQDPGQGLRLIYYSQIVNDFQKGDIAEGYSVSREKKESFPLTVTSAQKNPTAFYLCASSLSASSYNSPLHFGNGTRLTVT.

This chain links TRBV5-1 with TRBJ2-2, with 9 bases that match TRBD1. J lost 6 bases, V lost 5 bases, and 8 bases had no gene match. Germline V CDR1 and CDR2: SGHRS, YFSETQ. This CDR3 contains 15 residues. CDR3 nucleotide sequence: TGCGCCAGCAGTCCCGGGACAGGGATCCCCGGGGAGCTGTTTTTT. It codes for CASSPGTGIPGELFF. The full variable domain, in which reference TRBV5-1 and TRBJ2-2 provide the parts outside the CDR3, is KAGVTQTPRYLIKTRGQQVTLSCSPISGHRSVSWYQQTPGQGLQFLFEYFSETQRNKGNFPGRFSGRQFSNSRSEMNVSTLELGDSALYLCASSPGTGIPGELFFGEGSRLTVL.

V usage is TRBV2 and J usage is TRBJ1-3, with D perhaps matching TRBD1 (5 bases). The CDR3 loop spans 13 amino acids. The V gene's germline CDR1 is SNHLY and CDR2 FYNNEI. V was cut by 6 bases and J by 5 bases, with 11 bases left in between. Written as DNA, the CDR3 is TGTGCCAGCAGCGCGGCAGGGAGAAACACCATATATTTT. Its protein is CASSAAGRNTIYF.

The chain employs TRBV7-9 and TRBJ1-5; tentative D call: TRBD1 (5 bases). Germline V gene data show CDR1 as SEHNR and CDR2 as FQNEAQ (reference sequence). V lost 4 bases and J lost 5, with 9 bases in between. The CDR3 totals 13 residues. Here the CDR3 reads CASSSRGDQPQHF. CDR3 DNA sequence: TGTGCCAGCAGCTCCCGGGGGGATCAGCCCCAGCATTTT. The full variable domain, in which reference TRBV7-9 and TRBJ1-5 provide the parts outside the CDR3, is DTGVSQNPRHKITKRGQNVTFRCDPISEHNRLYWYRQTLGQGPEFLTYFQNEAQLEKSRLLSDRFSAERPKGSFSTLEIQRTEQGDSAMYLCASSSRGDQPQHFGDGTRLSIL.

The V and J genes are TRBV19 and TRBJ1-1, with TRBD1 as a possible D gene (6 bases). Germline V gene data show CDR1 as LNHDA and CDR2 as SQIVND (reference sequence). Trimming removed 6 bases at V and 5 bases at J, with 10 bases between. This CDR3 is built from 12 residues. The CDR3 protein is CASRQGGTEAFF. The CDR3, as DNA: TGTGCCAGTAGACAGGGAGGGACTGAAGCTTTCTTT.

The chain has TRBV30 and TRBJ1-3; D unclear. This CDR3 spans 13 amino acids. Germline loops: CDR1 GTSNPN, CDR2 SVGIG (reference sequence). V dropped 1 base and J dropped 3 bases, with 7 bases sitting between them. The DNA of the CDR3 is TGTGCCTGGAGTGGCGGCGGTGGAAACACCATATATTTT. Amino acid sequence: CAWSGGGGNTIYF.

CDR3: CASRYQRQGEGNEQFF. The CDR3 DNA is TGTGCCAGCAGATACCAGCGACAGGGGGAAGGGAATGAGCAGTTCTTC. The chain has TRBV11-2 and TRBJ2-1; 9 nucleotides align to TRBD1. Germline assignment: CDR1 SGHAT and CDR2 FQNNGV. The CDR3 runs to 16 residues. J gave up 7 bases and V 6 bases, and 13 bases lay outside the gene matches.

The chain joins TRBV11-3 to TRBJ1-3; D is undetermined. Trimming shortened V by 0 bases and J by 1 base, and 13 bases separated the two germline ends. The CDR3 sequence is 17 residues long. From germline, CDR1 is SGHNT and CDR2 YENEEA. CDR3: CASSLDAGRGSGNTIYF. The CDR3 bases are TGTGCCAGCAGCTTAGATGCCGGCAGAGGGTCTGGAAACACCATATATTTT.

This chain uses TRBV3-1 (or the pseudogene TRBV3-2) with TRBJ1-5, with D tentatively TRBD1 (6 bases). V dropped 1 base and J dropped 5 bases, with 12 bases sitting between them. The CDR3 length is 15 residues. Looked up from germline, CDR1 is LGHDT and CDR2 is YNNKEL (reference sequence). CDR3 sequence (DNA): TGTGCCAGCAGCCAAGGTTCAGGGGTCCATCAGCCCCAGCATTTT. It yields the protein CASSQGSGVHQPQHF.

This clone occurred once. The chain carries TRBV6-5 and TRBJ2-2, with 9 bases fitting TRBD2. CDR1 and CDR2 (germline): MNHEY, SVGAGI. The CDR3 runs 15 residues. V shed 5 bases, J shed 1 base, and the junction held 2 bases outside the gene matches. The CDR3 nucleotides are TGTGCCAGCAGTCCGACTAGCGGGAACACCGGGGAGCTGTTTTTT. Translated, it gives CASSPTSGNTGELFF.

The chain couples TRBV30 to TRBJ2-7; D gene unclear. The CDR3 consists of 12 residues. Germline CDR1 GTSNPN, CDR2 SVGIG (reference sequence). V gave up 5 bases and J gave up 2 bases, with 10 bases separating them. The CDR3: CAWAPGTYEQYF. The CDR3 DNA is TGTGCCTGGGCTCCCGGTACCTACGAGCAGTACTTC.